This T cell receptor (beta chain) is from a study of blood T cells in healthy people across ages. A second about 7 to 12 cycle PCR used barcoded and J-beta primers. In TCRdb, the 5' RACE reads were re-called with MiXCR into one record per CDR3 protein. The sample records more than 800,000 distinct CDR3 sequences, less than 50% being singletons. CDR1 is SGHTA, CDR2 FQGNSA, per germline. This CDR3 has 14 amino acids. Trimming stripped 0 bases from V and 3 bases from J, with 9 bases between. This clonotype was seen more than once but under ten times. V and J are TRBV7-2 and TRBJ2-7; tentatively, D is TRBD2 (6 bases). Sequences were obtained from blood. The clonotype comes from an older woman in good health. The CDR3 here is CASSLAGSGYEQYF. The CDR3 nucleotides read TGTGCCAGCAGCTTAGCGGGTAGCGGCTACGAGCAGTACTTC.